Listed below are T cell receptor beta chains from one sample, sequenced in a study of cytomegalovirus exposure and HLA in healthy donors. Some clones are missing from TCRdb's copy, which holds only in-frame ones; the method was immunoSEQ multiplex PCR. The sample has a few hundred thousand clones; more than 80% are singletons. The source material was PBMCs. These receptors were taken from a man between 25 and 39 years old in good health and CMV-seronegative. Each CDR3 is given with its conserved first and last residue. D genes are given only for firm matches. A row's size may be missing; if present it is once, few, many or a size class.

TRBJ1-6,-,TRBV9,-,CASKGGNNSPLHF,TGTGCCAGCAAAGGAGGCAATAATTCACCCCTCCACTTT
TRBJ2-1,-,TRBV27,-,CASSLVVGGGIGEQFF,TGTGCCAGCAGTTTAGTCGTAGGGGGGGGGATCGGTGAGCAGTTCTTC
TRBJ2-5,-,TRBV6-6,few,CASSPSETQYF,TGTGCCAGCAGCCCGTCAGAGACCCAGTACTTC
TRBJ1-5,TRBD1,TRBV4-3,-,CASSQGSGDRDNSSNQPQHF,TGCGCCAGCAGCCAAGGCTCGGGGGACAGGGACAATTCAAGCAATCAGCCCCAGCATTTT
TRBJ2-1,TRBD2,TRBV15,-,CATSGPSGRDYNEQFF,TGTGCCACCAGCGGGCCTAGCGGGAGAGACTACAATGAGCAGTTCTTC
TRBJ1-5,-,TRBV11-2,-,CASSSAGGGGNQPQHF,TGTGCCAGCAGCTCGGCGGGGGGGGGTGGCAATCAGCCCCAGCATTTT
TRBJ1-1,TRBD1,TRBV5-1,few,CASSQGGTGVEAFF,TGCGCCAGCAGCCAGGGAGGGACAGGGGTTGAAGCTTTCTTT
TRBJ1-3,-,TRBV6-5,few,CASSEEGSGNTIYF,TGTGCCAGCAGTGAGGAGGGCTCTGGAAACACCATATATTTT
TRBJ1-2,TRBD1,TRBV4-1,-,CASSQPGQGPRGYTF,TGCGCCAGCAGCCAGCCGGGACAGGGCCCTCGGGGCTACACCTTC
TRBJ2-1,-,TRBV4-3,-,CASSPSPTGKNEQFF,TGCGCCAGCAGCCCCTCCCCCACAGGGAAGAATGAGCAGTTCTTC
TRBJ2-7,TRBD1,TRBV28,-,CASSPSLTGDKQYF,TGTGCCAGCAGTCCTTCTTTGACAGGGGACAAGCAGTACTTC
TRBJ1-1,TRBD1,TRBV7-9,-,CASKSPRTGGKGEAFF,TGTGCCAGCAAATCCCCTCGGACAGGGGGAAAGGGAGAAGCTTTCTTT
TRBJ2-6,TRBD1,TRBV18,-,CASSPGTGGFSGASVLTF,TGTGCCAGCTCTCCCGGGACAGGAGGGTTCTCTGGGGCCAGCGTCCTGACTTTC
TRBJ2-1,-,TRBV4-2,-,CASSQVRGSYNEQFF,TGTGCCAGCAGCCAAGTTCGGGGGTCCTACAATGAGCAGTTCTTC
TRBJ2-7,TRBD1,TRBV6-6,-,CASSYSRTGGIEQYF,TGTGCCAGCAGTTACTCTAGGACAGGGGGCATCGAGCAGTACTTC
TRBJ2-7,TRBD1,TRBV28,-,CASSLAGTGSYEQYF,TGTGCCAGCAGTTTAGCCGGGACAGGTTCCTACGAGCAGTACTTC
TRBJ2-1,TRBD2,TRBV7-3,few,CASSSPGLAGYNEQFF,TGTGCCAGCAGCTCCCCGGGACTAGCGGGCTACAATGAGCAGTTCTTC
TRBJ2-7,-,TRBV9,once,CASSARGGASEQYF,TGTGCCAGCAGCGCCCGTGGAGGGGCCAGCGAGCAGTACTTC
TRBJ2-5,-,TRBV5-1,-,CASGQGTIFGETQYF,TGCGCCAGCGGGCAAGGGACAATATTCGGAGAGACCCAGTACTTC
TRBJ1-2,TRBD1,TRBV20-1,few,CSTGGYGYTF,TGCAGTACAGGGGGGTATGGCTACACCTTC
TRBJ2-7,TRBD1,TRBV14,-,CASSSRQGRGRYEQYF,TGTGCCAGCAGCTCAAGACAGGGAAGGGGTAGATACGAGCAGTACTTC
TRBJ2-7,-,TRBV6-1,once,CASSGAGSSYEQYF,TGTGCCAGCAGTGGGGCCGGGAGCTCCTACGAGCAGTACTTC
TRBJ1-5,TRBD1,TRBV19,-,CASSPYPGQGYQPQHF,TGTGCCAGTAGTCCGTACCCGGGACAGGGGTATCAGCCCCAGCATTTT
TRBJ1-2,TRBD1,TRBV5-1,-,CASSRTGANYGYTF,TGCGCCAGCAGCCGGACAGGAGCTAACTATGGCTACACCTTC
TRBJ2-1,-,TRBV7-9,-,CASSLGAAEGEQFF,TGTGCCAGCAGCTTAGGGGCAGCGGAGGGTGAGCAGTTCTTC
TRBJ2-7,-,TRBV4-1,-,CASSQGAGYSYEQYF,TGCGCCAGCAGCCAAGGGGCAGGCTACTCCTACGAGCAGTACTTC
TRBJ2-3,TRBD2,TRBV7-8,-,CASSATSGGINTQYF,TGTGCCAGCAGCGCCACTAGCGGGGGGATTAATACGCAGTATTTT
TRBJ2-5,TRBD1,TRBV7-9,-,CASSRDRGLQETQYF,TGTGCCAGCAGCAGAGACAGGGGCCTCCAAGAGACCCAGTACTTC
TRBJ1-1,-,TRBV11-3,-,CASSLGRSTEAFF,TGTGCCAGCAGCTTAGGGAGGAGCACTGAAGCTTTCTTT
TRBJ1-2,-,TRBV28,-,CASSLMSQGPLGSYGYTF,TGTGCCAGCAGTTTAATGTCCCAGGGCCCTCTCGGAAGCTATGGCTACACCTTC
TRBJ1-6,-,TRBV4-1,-,CASSVAAQGLNSPLHF,TGCGCCAGCAGCGTAGCAGCACAGGGCCTTAATTCACCCCTCCACTTT
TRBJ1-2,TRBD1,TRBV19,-,CASGTGNYGYTF,TGTGCCAGCGGGACAGGGAACTATGGCTACACCTTC
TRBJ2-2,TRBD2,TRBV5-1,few,CASSGRGANTGELFF,TGCGCCAGCAGTGGGCGGGGGGCGAACACCGGGGAGCTGTTTTTT
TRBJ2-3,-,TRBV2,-,CASTETTVLNTQYF,TGTGCCAGCACCGAAACGACAGTTTTAAATACGCAGTATTTT
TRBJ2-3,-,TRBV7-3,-,CASSPRGGDTQYF,TGTGCCAGCAGCCCCCGAGGGGGAGATACGCAGTATTTT
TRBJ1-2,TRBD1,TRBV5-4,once,CASSLWGTGGEGYTF,TGTGCGAGCAGCTTGTGGGGGACAGGGGGCGAAGGCTACACCTTC
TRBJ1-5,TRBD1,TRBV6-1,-,CASSGRQGANQPQHF,TGTGCCAGCAGTGGTCGACAGGGGGCCAATCAGCCCCAGCATTTT
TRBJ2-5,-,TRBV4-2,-,CASSLWEAVQETQYF,TGTGCCAGCAGCCTTTGGGAGGCTGTTCAAGAGACCCAGTACTTC
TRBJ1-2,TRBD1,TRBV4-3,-,CASSQAWRGQGYTF,TGCGCCAGCAGCCAAGCCTGGCGGGGACAGGGCTACACCTTC
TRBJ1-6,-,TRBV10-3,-,CAIRDSVIGSPLHF,TGTGCCATCCGGGACTCCGTTATCGGTTCACCCCTCCACTTT
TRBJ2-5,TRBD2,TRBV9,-,CASSVVGASGLETQYF,TGTGCCAGCAGCGTAGTAGGGGCTAGCGGATTAGAGACCCAGTACTTC
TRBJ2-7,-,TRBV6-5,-,CASSYSRWSYEQYF,TGTGCCAGCAGTTACTCGCGGTGGTCCTACGAGCAGTACTTC
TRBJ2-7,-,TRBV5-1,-,CASSVDGVYYEQYF,TGCGCCAGCAGCGTGGACGGAGTGTACTACGAGCAGTACTTC
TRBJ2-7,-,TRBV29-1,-,CSVEPTNPGEQYF,TGCAGCGTTGAACCCACTAACCCCGGGGAGCAGTACTTC
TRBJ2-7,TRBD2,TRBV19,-,CASAPLLAGGIYEQYF,TGTGCCAGCGCCCCACTACTAGCGGGGGGAATCTACGAGCAGTACTTC
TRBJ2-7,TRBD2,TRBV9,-,CASSALAYPYEQYF,TGTGCCAGCAGCGCACTAGCGTACCCCTACGAGCAGTACTTC
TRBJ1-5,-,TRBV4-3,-,CASSQDRVRQGLNVNQPQHF,TGCGCCAGCAGCCAAGATAGGGTTAGGCAGGGGCTGAACGTGAATCAGCCCCAGCATTTT
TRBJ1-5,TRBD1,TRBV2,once,CASSFSLQGARGSNQPQHF,TGTGCCAGCAGTTTCAGCCTACAGGGGGCGCGTGGAAGCAATCAGCCCCAGCATTTT
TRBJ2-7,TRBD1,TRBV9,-,CAAALGTGGVTPYEQYF,TGTGCCGCAGCTTTAGGGACAGGGGGCGTCACCCCCTACGAGCAGTACTTC
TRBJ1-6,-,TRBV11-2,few,CASSFGWARYNSPLHF,TGTGCCAGCAGCTTTGGGTGGGCGCGCTATAATTCACCCCTCCACTTT
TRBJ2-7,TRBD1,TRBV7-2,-,CASSLLGEGAQNEQYF,TGTGCCAGCAGCTTATTGGGTGAGGGGGCGCAGAACGAGCAGTACTTC
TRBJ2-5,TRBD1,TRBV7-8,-,CASSFDRGRWETQYF,TGTGCCAGCAGCTTCGACAGGGGGCGTTGGGAGACCCAGTACTTC
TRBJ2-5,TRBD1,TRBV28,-,CASSLYTGQGEETQYF,TGTGCCAGCAGTTTATATACTGGACAGGGCGAAGAGACCCAGTACTTC
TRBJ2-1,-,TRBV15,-,CATSRGGMRINEQFF,TGTGCCACCAGCAGAGGGGGCATGAGGATAAATGAGCAGTTCTTC
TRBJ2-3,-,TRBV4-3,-,CASSQAPRSTDTQYF,TGCGCCAGCAGCCAAGCCCCCAGGTCCACAGATACGCAGTATTTT
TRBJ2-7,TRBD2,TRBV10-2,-,CASSFGLGREQYF,TGCGCCAGCAGTTTTGGACTAGGTCGCGAGCAGTACTTC
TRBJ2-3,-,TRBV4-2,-,CASSQEGRDTDTQYF,TGTGCCAGCAGCCAAGAGGGCAGGGATACAGATACGCAGTATTTT
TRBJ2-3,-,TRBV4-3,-,CASSQAPGLNTDTQYF,TGCGCCAGCAGCCAAGCCCCGGGACTCAACACAGATACGCAGTATTTT